The source of this T cell receptor beta chain is a study of Ad26.COV2.S vaccination and SARS-CoV-2 variants. Stated treatment: around 19 received Ad26.COV2.S at low or high dose, single or two shots; 5 received placebo; per-sample allocation not given. Day 63 after the first vaccine or placebo injection was the time point for sampling. Per the germline V gene, CDR1 is SGDLS and CDR2 is YYNGEE. V dropped 6 bases and J dropped 5; count of bases not matched to a gene: 10. This CDR3 is built from 14 residues. The assay was immunoSEQ multiplex PCR, and TCRdb's table has in-frame clones only and misses some. The sample shows 360,000 or so clones, over 75% of them seen only once.

The clonotype was recovered from a person aged 18 to 65 who received the Ad26.COV2.S COVID-19 vaccine or a placebo. The rearrangement joins TRBV9 to TRBJ2-5, with 7 nucleotides matching TRBD2. This sample comprised peripheral blood, obtained in a trial of Ad26.COV2.S vaccine versus placebo. Written as DNA, the CDR3 is TGTGCCAGCACGGGAGGTTCTCGCGGGGAGACCCAGTACTTC. Its protein product is CASTGGSRGETQYF.